The 9 T cell receptor beta chains reported below all come from one sample, sequenced in a study of spatial heterogeneity in lung cancer. Study-wide results and caveats: In tumors, expanded intratumoral alpha and beta TCR counts tracked mutation counts.

Stated time point: sample taken at primary tumor resection. No antigen has been assigned to these receptors. TCRdb passed the 5' RACE reads through MiXCR, listing each CDR3 protein once. The sample lists approximately 3,200 distinct CDR3 sequences, 5.1% occurring once. The starting material was lung tumor tissue, obtained at surgery. The receptors come from a female donor with early-stage non-small cell lung cancer.

About this clonotype itself: Within a library made for alpha chains, this beta chain is off target, and its count is uninformative. V is TRBV10-1 and J is TRBJ1-1; the D gene is possibly TRBD1 (5 bases). Germline loops: CDR1 WNHNN, CDR2 SYGVQD (reference sequence). Trimming removed 2 bases from V and 3 bases from J, with 10 bases in between. The CDR3 is 14 residues long. The DNA of the CDR3 is TGCGCCAGCAGTGAGGGGACGGAGTACACTGAAGCTTTCTTT. Encoded protein: CASSEGTEYTEAFF.

By share, this clonotype counts as medium-sized. The library was prepared for alpha chains; this beta chain is a stray read, so its frequency means little. The genes are TRBV4-1 and TRBJ1-1; D might be TRBD1 (6 bases). CDR1 and CDR2 from the germline V gene are MGHRA and YSYEKL. The CDR3 extends over 13 amino acids. The V end was cut by 6 bases, the J end by 7 bases, with 15 bases between. Here the CDR3 DNA reads TGCGCCAGCAGTCACAGGGAACGCGGTGAAGCTTTCTTT. Its translation is CASSHRERGEAFF.

This clonotype counts as medium-sized. This beta chain is an off-target read within a library intended for alpha chains, so its frequency means little. The chain couples TRBV4-1 to TRBJ2-1, with D maybe TRBD2 (5 bases). CDR1 and CDR2 (germline): MGHRA, YSYEKL. The length of the CDR3 is 15 residues. Trimming took 4 bases from V and 4 from J, leaving 14 bases between them. The CDR3 DNA sequence: TGCGCCAGCAGCCTGGAGGACGAGGGTTACAATGAGCAGTTCTTC. Translating it yields CASSLEDEGYNEQFF.

Judged by abundance, this clonotype is medium-sized (0.01 to 0.1%). The conserved phenylalanine or tryptophan normally closing the CDR3 is absent here, so this likely arose from a read error. It is unclear where the CDR3 begins or ends on the DNA, so no DNA is shown, and the CDR3 is as TCRdb lists it. This beta chain is a stray read from a library made for alpha chains; its abundance is not meaningful. The J gene is TRBJ2-4, the V gene TRBV11-2; the table assigns TRBD2, which was not confirmed against the DNA. The CDR3 spans 9 amino acids, including both terminal residues. The germline V gene has CDR1 SGHAT and CDR2 FQNNGV. The CDR3 spells CASSLVCGD.

This clonotype is classed as medium-sized. This beta chain represents an off-target read in a library built for alpha chains; its size is of limited meaning. The chain joins TRBV3-1 to TRBJ2-4; D gene ambiguous. This CDR3 region has 14 residues. The V gene lost 0 bases and the J gene lost 5 bases, with 8 bases spanning the gap. The germline gives CDR1 LGHDT, CDR2 YNNKEL (reference sequence). In nucleotides, the CDR3 is TGTGCCAGCAGCCAAGAGGGCTTGGAAAACATTCAGTACTTC. It codes for CASSQEGLENIQYF.

This clonotype was observed a few times. This beta chain is a stray read from a library made for alpha chains; its abundance is not meaningful. The chain recombines TRBV18 with TRBJ2-5; perhaps TRBD1 as D (5 bases). Per germline, CDR1 KGHSH and CDR2 LQKENI. The CDR3 is made up of 14 amino acids. Trimming shortened V by 5 bases and J by 0 bases, and 10 bases separated the two germline ends. CDR3 sequence (DNA): TGTGCCAGCTCAAGCCAGGGCAACCAAGAGACCCAGTACTTC. As protein: CASSSQGNQETQYF.

In its sample, this clonotype was seen once. This beta chain is an off-target read within a library intended for alpha chains, so its frequency means little. The genes are TRBV12-3 or TRBV12-4 and TRBJ2-2; 9 bases are a match to TRBD1. V shed 6 bases, J shed 5 bases, and the junction held 10 bases outside the gene matches. The CDR3 length is 16 residues. In DNA form, the CDR3 reads TGTGCCAGCAGGGGCCGGGACAGGGATATTACCGGGGAGCTGTTTTTT. Its protein product is CASRGRDRDITGELFF.

Relative to its sample, this clonotype is medium-sized. For a library built for alpha chains, this beta chain is a stray read; little rests on its size. The V call is TRBV7-2, the J call TRBJ2-2, with 7 bases lining up with TRBD2. The CDR3 runs to 11 residues. Germline V lookup: CDR1 SGHTA, CDR2 FQGNSA. Trimming cost V 11 bases and J 4 bases; bases outside gene matches: 1. The CDR3 nucleotides read TGTGCCGGGGGGGGCACCGGGGAGCTGTTTTTT. It is translated as CAGGGTGELFF.

This clonotype was detected only once. This beta chain was picked up by a library intended for alpha chains and is off target, so its count carries little meaning. The chain employs TRBV19 and TRBJ2-3; D tentatively reads TRBD1 or TRBD2 (5 bases each). Trimming removed 3 bases at V and 1 base at J, with 11 bases between. The CDR3 is made up of 15 amino acids. Germline CDR1 is LNHDA and CDR2 is SQIVND (reference sequence). CDR3 bases: TGTGCCAGTAGTATCCGGGACGGAGGCACAGATACGCAGTATTTT. Amino acids: CASSIRDGGTDTQYF.